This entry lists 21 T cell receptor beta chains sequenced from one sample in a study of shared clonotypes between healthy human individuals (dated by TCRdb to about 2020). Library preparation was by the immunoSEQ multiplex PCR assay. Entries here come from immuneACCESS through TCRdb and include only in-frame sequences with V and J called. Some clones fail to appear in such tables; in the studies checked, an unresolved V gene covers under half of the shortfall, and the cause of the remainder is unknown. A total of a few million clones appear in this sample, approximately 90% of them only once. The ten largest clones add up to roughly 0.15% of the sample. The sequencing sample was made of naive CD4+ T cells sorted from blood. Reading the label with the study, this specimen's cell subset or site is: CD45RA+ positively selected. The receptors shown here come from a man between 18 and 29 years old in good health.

The CDR3 DNA follows: TGTGCCAGCTCACCAACTAGCGGGGGGATCAAAGAGACCCAGTACTTC. Translated: CASSPTSGGIKETQYF. V and J are TRBV18 and TRBJ2-5, with TRBD2 identical over 12 bases. The CDR3 runs to 16 residues. With V trimmed by 2 bases and J by 3 bases, 4 bases remained unmatched. Germline CDR1 is KGHSH and CDR2 is LQKENI.

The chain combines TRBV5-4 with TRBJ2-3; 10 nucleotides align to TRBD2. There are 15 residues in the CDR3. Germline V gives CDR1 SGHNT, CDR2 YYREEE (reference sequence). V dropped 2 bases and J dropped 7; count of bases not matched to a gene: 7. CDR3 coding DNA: TGTGCCAGCAGCTTTCCCGGGACTAGCGAGTATACGCAGTATTTT. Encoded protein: CASSFPGTSEYTQYF.

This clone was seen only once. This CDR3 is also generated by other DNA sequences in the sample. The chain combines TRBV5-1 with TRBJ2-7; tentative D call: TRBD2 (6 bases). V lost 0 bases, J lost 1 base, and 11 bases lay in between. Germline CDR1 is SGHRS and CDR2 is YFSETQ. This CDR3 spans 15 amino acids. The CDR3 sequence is CASSLAGTGSYEQYF. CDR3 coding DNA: TGCGCCAGCAGCTTGGCCGGGACTGGGTCCTACGAGCAGTACTTC.

CDR3 in DNA: TGTGCCAGCAGTTCCGCGGGACAGGGTGTAAATGAGCAGTTCTTC. Its translation: CASSSAGQGVNEQFF. The chain joins TRBV6-5 to TRBJ2-1; TRBD1 agrees at 9 bases. The trim removed 4 bases at V and 7 bases at J, leaving 8 bases unmatched. There are 15 residues in the CDR3. Germline V gene lookup returns CDR1 MNHEY and CDR2 SVGAGI.

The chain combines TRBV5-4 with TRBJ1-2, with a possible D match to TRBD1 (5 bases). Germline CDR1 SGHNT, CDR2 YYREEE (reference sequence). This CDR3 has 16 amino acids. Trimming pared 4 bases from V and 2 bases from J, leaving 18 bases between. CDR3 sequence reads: CASSPGGLGSNYGYTF. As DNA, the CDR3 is TGTGCCAGCAGCCCCGGGGGGTTAGGCTCCAACTATGGCTACACCTTC.

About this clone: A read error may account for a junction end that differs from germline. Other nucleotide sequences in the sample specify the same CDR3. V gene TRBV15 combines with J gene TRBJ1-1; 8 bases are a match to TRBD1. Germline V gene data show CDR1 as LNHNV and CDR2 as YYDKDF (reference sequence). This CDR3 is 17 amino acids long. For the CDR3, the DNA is TGTGCCACCAGCAGAGATCATACAGGGGGTATGAACACTGAAGCTTTCTTC. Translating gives CATSRDHTGGMNTEAFF.

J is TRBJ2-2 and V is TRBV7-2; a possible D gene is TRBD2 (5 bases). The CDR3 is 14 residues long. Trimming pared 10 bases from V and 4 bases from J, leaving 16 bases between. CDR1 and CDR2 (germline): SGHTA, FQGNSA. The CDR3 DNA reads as TGTGCCAACTCAAGGGAACGGGGCACCGGGGAGCTGTTTTTT. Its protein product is CANSRERGTGELFF. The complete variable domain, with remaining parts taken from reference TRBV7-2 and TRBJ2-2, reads GAGVSQSPSNKVTEKGKDVELRCDPISGHTALYWYRQSLGQGLEFLIYFQGNSAPDKSGLPSDRFSAERTGGSVSTLTIQRTQQEDSAVYLCANSRERGTGELFFGEGSRLTVL.

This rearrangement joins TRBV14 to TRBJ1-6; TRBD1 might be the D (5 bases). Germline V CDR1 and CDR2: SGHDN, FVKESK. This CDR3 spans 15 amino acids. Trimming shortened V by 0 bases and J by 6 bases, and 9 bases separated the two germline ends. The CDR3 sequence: CASSQDYGGNSPLHF. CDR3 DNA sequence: TGTGCCAGCAGCCAAGATTATGGGGGTAATTCACCCCTCCACTTT.

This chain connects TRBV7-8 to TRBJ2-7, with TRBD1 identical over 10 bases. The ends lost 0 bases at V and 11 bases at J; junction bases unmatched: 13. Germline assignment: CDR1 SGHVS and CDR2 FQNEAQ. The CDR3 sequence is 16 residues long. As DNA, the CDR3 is TGTGCCAGCAGCTTAGCGACCCCGGGACAGGGGACTTGGGAGTACTTC. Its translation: CASSLATPGQGTWEYF.

The CDR3 DNA follows: TGCGCCAGCGGGACTAGCGGATACAATGAGCAGTTCTTC. It specifies CASGTSGYNEQFF. The rearrangement uses TRBV10-2 and TRBJ2-1, with 11 bases matching TRBD2. The CDR3 consists of 13 residues. V was pared by 8 bases and J by 4 bases, with 1 base of the junction left unmatched. Germline lookup yields CDR1 WSHSY and CDR2 SAAADI.

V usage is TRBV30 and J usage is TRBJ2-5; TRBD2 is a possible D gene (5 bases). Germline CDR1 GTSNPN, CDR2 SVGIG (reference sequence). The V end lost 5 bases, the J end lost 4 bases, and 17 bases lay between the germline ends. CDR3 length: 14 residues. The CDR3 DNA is TGTGCCTGGTCCCCCTCGGGGATTGCAGAGACCCAGTACTTC. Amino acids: CAWSPSGIAETQYF.

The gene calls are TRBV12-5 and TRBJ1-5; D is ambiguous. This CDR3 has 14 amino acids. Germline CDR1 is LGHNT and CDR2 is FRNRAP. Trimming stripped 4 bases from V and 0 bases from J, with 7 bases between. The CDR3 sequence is CASGWIYSNQPQHF. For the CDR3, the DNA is TGTGCTAGTGGTTGGATTTATAGCAATCAGCCCCAGCATTTT. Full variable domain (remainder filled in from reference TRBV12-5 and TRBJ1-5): DARVTQTPRHKVTEMGQEVTMRCQPILGHNTVFWYRQTMMQGLELLAYFRNRAPLDDSGMPKDRFSAEMPDATLATLKIQPSEPRDSAVYFCASGWIYSNQPQHFGDGTRLSIL.

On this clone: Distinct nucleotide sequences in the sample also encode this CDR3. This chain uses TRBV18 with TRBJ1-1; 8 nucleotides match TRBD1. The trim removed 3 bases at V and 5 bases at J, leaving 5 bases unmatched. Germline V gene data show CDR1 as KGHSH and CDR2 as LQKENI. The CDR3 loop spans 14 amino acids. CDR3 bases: TGTGCCAGCTCACCGGACAGGGAGGGTACTGAAGCTTTCTTT. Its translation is CASSPDREGTEAFF.

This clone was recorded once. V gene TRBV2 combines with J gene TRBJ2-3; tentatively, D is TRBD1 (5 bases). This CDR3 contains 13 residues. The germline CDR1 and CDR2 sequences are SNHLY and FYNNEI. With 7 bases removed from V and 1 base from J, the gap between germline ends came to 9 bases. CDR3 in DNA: TGTGCCAGCAATACAGGAGGCACAGATACGCAGTATTTT. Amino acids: CASNTGGTDTQYF.

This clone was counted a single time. CDR3 nucleotide sequence: TGTGCCAGCAGCTTGCGGTTTACTAGCGGATTTGAGACCCAGTACTTC. This gives the protein CASSLRFTSGFETQYF. The chain couples TRBV5-4 to TRBJ2-5; 8 bases line up with TRBD2. V gave up 1 base and J gave up 5 bases; unmatched junction bases: 10. Germline lookup yields CDR1 SGHNT and CDR2 YYREEE (reference sequence). The CDR3 is made up of 16 amino acids.

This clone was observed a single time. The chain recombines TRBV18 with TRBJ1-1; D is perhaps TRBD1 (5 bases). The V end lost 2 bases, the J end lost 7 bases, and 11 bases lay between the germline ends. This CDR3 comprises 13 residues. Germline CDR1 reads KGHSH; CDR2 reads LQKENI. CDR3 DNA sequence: TGTGCCAGCTCACCAGTAACAGGTAATGAAGCTTTCTTT. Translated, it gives CASSPVTGNEAFF.

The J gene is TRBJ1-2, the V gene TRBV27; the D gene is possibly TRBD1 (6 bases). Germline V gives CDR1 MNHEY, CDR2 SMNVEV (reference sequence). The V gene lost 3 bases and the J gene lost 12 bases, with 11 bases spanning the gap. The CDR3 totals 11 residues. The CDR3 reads CASSFPRGHTF. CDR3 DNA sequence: TGTGCCAGCAGTTTTCCCAGGGGACACACCTTC.

For the CDR3, the DNA is TGTGCCTTCAGAGGGGCAAAAAGGGGGTATGGCTACACCTTC. Its translation is CAFRGAKRGYGYTF. The genes are TRBV21-1 and TRBJ1-2; the listed D gene, TRBD1, was not tested against the DNA. TRBV21-1 represents a pseudogene. This CDR3 has 14 residues.

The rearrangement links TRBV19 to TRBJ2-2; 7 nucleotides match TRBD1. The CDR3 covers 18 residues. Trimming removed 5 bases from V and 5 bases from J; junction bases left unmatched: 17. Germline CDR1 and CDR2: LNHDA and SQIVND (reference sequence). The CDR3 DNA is TGTGCCAGTAGTCGGGAAGGAAGGGGGCTCGGGCGTACCGGGGAGCTGTTTTTT. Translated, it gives CASSREGRGLGRTGELFF.

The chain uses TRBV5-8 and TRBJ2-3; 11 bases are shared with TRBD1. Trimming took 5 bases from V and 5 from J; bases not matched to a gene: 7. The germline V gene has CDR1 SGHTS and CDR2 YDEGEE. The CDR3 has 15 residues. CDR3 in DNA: TGTGCCAGCAGTCAGGACAGGGGGCGACAAGATACGCAGTATTTT. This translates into CASSQDRGRQDTQYF.

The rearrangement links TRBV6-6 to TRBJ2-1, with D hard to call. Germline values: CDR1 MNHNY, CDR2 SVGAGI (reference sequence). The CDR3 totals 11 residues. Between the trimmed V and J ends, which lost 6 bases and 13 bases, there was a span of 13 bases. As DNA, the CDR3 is TGTGCCAGCAGCCATGACAATAGACAGTTCTTC. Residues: CASSHDNRQFF.